The rows below give T cell receptor beta chains drawn from one sample of a study of blood T cells in healthy people across ages. MiXCR, applied by TCRdb to the 5' RACE reads, yields one record per CDR3 protein. The data hold 1.5 million to 2 million distinct CDR3 sequences, with 49% observed a single time. Sequencing was done on a sample of blood. All receptors derive from a woman between 40 and 55 years old in good health. Each CDR3 is given with its conserved first and last residue. The D gene is left open where the match is weak. Not every row has a clone size; where given, it reads once, few, many or a size class.

v_gene,d_gene,j_gene,abundance,CDR3aa,CDR3nt
TRBV7-2,TRBD2,TRBJ2-1,NA,CASSSGLAGAQFF,TGTGCCAGCAGCTCGGGACTAGCGGGGGCGCAGTTCTTC
TRBV29-1,NA,TRBJ2-1,few,CSVDPSLSGSSEQFF,TGCAGCGTTGACCCTTCCCTTTCTGGGTCGAGTGAGCAGTTCTTC
TRBV12-3/TRBV12-4,TRBD2,TRBJ2-3,few,CASRGLGVGTDTQYF,TGTGCCAGCAGGGGACTAGGTGTCGGCACAGATACGCAGTATTTT
TRBV20-1,TRBD2,TRBJ2-1,NA,CSARDSGLAGVISYNEQFF,TGCAGTGCTAGAGATTCCGGACTAGCGGGGGTGATCTCCTACAATGAGCAGTTCTTC
TRBV25-1,NA,TRBJ1-5,NA,CASRDSYSNQPQHF,TGTGCCAGCAGGGACAGTTATAGCAATCAGCCCCAGCATTTT
TRBV7-9,NA,TRBJ2-6,NA,CASSFLPSSGANVLTF,TGTGCCAGCAGCTTCCTCCCGAGCTCTGGGGCCAACGTCCTGACTTTC
TRBV28,TRBD2,TRBJ2-1,NA,CASSCYRDYNNEQFF,TGTGCCAGCAGTTGTTACCGGGACTACAACAATGAGCAGTTCTTC
TRBV11-2,NA,TRBJ2-7,NA,CASSLVVDRRDNEQYF,TGTGCCAGCAGCTTAGTAGTGGATCGCCGGGACAACGAGCAGTACTTC
TRBV6-6,NA,TRBJ1-6,NA,CASSFPVSASNSPPHF,TGTGCCAGCAGTTTCCCCGTTTCGGCTAGTAATTCACCCCCCCACTTT
TRBV7-3,TRBD2,TRBJ2-3,few,CASSFGLADITDTQYF,TGTGCCAGCAGCTTCGGACTAGCGGATATCACAGATACGCAGTATTTT
TRBV15,NA,TRBJ2-1,NA,CATVANEQFF,TGTGCCACGGTAGCCAATGAGCAGTTCTTC
TRBV27,NA,TRBJ1-2,NA,CASSFRREGNYGYTF,TGTGCCAGCAGTTTTAGACGGGAGGGGAACTATGGCTACACCTTC
TRBV21-1,NA,TRBJ2-5,few,CASSKVSGHEREQYF,TGTGCCAGCAGCAAAGTGTCCGGTCATGAGAGAGAGCAGTACTTC
TRBV4-2,NA,TRBJ1-6,NA,CASSQARSGVRSYNSPLHF,TGTGCCAGCAGCCAAGCTCGATCTGGGGTTCGCTCCTATAATTCACCCCTCCACTTT
TRBV20-1,TRBD1,TRBJ1-2,NA,CSARDRDSGGYTF,TGCAGTGCTAGAGACCGGGACAGTGGGGGCTACACCTTC
TRBV20-1,TRBD2,TRBJ2-3,few,CSARDRVAGGRPSTDTQYF,TGCAGTGCTAGAGATCGAGTAGCGGGGGGCCGACCTAGCACAGATACGCAGTATTTT
TRBV6-1,NA,TRBJ2-5,NA,CASSGSGAIETQYF,TGTGCCAGCAGTGGATCGGGGGCGATAGAGACCCAGTACTTC
TRBV20-1,NA,TRBJ1-1,NA,CSAITGTSSEAFF,TGCAGTGCTATTACCGGGACTTCCTCAGAAGCTTTCTTT
TRBV5-1,TRBD2,TRBJ2-7,NA,CASSLFVSGTSAYEQYF,TGCGCCAGCAGCTTGTTTGTTTCCGGGACTAGCGCCTACGAGCAGTACTTC
TRBV14,NA,TRBJ2-5,NA,CASSQDSVRETQYF,TGTGCCAGCAGCCAAGATAGTGTGAGGGAGACCCAGTACTTC
TRBV5-4,NA,TRBJ2-3,few,CASSLAGQGSGTDTQYF,TGTGCCAGCAGCTTGGCTGGGCAGGGGAGTGGCACAGATACGCAGTATTTT
TRBV12-3/TRBV12-4,NA,TRBJ2-5,NA,CASSLGLVARETQYF,TGTGCCAGCAGTTTAGGGCTAGTCGCTCGAGAGACCCAGTACTTC
TRBV29-1,TRBD1,TRBJ2-1,many,CSVERQGNYNEQFF,TGCAGCGTTGAACGACAGGGAAATTACAATGAGCAGTTCTTC
TRBV6-2/TRBV6-3,TRBD2,TRBJ2-1,few,CASRLRRGGFYNEQFF,TGTGCCAGCAGACTACGGCGGGGGGGTTTCTACAATGAGCAGTTCTTC
TRBV7-2,NA,TRBJ2-3,NA,CASRAETSTDTQYF,TGTGCCAGCAGGGCGGAGACTAGCACAGATACGCAGTATTTT
TRBV5-1,TRBD1,TRBJ1-6,NA,CASSLYGTDSYNSPLHF,TGCGCCAGCAGCTTGTACGGGACAGACTCCTATAATTCACCCCTCCACTTT
TRBV7-2,NA,TRBJ2-6,few,CASSPHRGANVLTF,TGTGCCAGCAGCCCCCACAGGGGGGCCAACGTCCTGACTTTC
TRBV9,NA,TRBJ2-5,NA,CASSVVPSSETQYF,TGTGCCAGCAGCGTAGTTCCAAGCTCGGAGACCCAGTACTTC
TRBV6-5,NA,TRBJ1-2,few,CASSYPTGKAGNYGYTF,TGTGCCAGCAGTTACCCCACCGGCAAAGCGGGGAACTATGGCTACACCTTC
TRBV12-3/TRBV12-4,TRBD1,TRBJ2-1,few,CASSRRTGSDNEQFF,TGTGCCAGCAGCCGACGGACAGGGTCGGACAATGAGCAGTTCTTC
TRBV29-1,NA,TRBJ2-7,NA,CSVRGDEQYF,TGCAGCGTTCGTGGGGACGAGCAGTACTTC
TRBV10-3,NA,TRBJ1-1,once,CAINDHKGEAFF,TGTGCCATAAACGACCACAAAGGCGAGGCTTTCTTT
TRBV12-3/TRBV12-4,NA,TRBJ2-5,NA,CASTPFGDTETQYF,TGTGCCAGCACCCCCTTCGGGGACACGGAGACCCAGTACTTC
TRBV28,NA,TRBJ2-5,few,CASSGGRQQETQYF,TGTGCCAGCAGTGGAGGGAGACAGCAAGAGACCCAGTACTTC
TRBV9,TRBD2,TRBJ2-5,few,CASSEGLAIETQYF,TGTGCCAGCAGCGAGGGACTAGCTATAGAGACCCAGTACTTC